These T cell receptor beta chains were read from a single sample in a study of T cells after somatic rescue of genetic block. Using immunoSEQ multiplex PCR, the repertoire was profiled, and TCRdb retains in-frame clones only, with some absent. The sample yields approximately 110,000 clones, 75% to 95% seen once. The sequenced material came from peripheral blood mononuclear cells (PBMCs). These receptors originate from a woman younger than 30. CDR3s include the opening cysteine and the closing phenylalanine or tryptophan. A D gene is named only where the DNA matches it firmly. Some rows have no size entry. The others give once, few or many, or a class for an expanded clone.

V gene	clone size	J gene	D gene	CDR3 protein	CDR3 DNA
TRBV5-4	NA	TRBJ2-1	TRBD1	CASSFPGQYNEQFF	TGTGCCAGCAGCTTTCCGGGACAGTACAATGAGCAGTTCTTC
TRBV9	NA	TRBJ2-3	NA	CASSATDTQYF	TGTGCCAGCAGCGCCACAGATACGCAGTATTTT
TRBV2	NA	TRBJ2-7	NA	CASSENGDSYEQYF	TGTGCCAGCAGTGAGAACGGGGACTCCTACGAGCAGTACTTC
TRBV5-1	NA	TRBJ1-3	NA	CASSPDGGSGNTIYF	TGCGCCAGCAGTCCCGACGGAGGCTCTGGAAACACCATATATTTT
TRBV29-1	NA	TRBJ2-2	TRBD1	CSVTGGAELFF	TGCAGCGTGACAGGGGGCGCGGAGCTGTTTTTT
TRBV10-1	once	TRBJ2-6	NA	CASSGTRQGSLAGANVLTF	TGCGCCAGCAGTGGGACTAGACAGGGGTCTCTGGCAGGGGCCAACGTCCTGACTTTC
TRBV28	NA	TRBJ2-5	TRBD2	CASSLGGLAKETQYF	TGTGCCAGCAGTTTAGGCGGACTAGCGAAAGAGACCCAGTACTTC
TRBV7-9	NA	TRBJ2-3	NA	CASSLNPDTQYF	TGTGCCAGCAGCTTAAATCCAGATACGCAGTATTTT
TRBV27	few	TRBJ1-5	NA	CASSENRNQPQHF	TGTGCCAGCAGTGAAAACAGGAATCAGCCCCAGCATTTT
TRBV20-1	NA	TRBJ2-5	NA	CSSSGEETQYF	TGCAGTTCCTCAGGGGAGGAGACCCAGTACTTC
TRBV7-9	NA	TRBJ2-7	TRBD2	CASSLASAGGRDEQYF	TGTGCCAGCAGCTTAGCAAGCGCGGGAGGGCGCGACGAGCAGTACTTC
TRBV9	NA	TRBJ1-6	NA	CASSGAKHSPLHF	TGTGCCAGCTCGGGGGCGAAACATTCACCCCTCCACTTT
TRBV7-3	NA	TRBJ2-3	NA	CASSLRSGALDTQYF	TGTGCCAGCAGCTTAAGATCGGGGGCTTTAGACACGCAGTATTTT
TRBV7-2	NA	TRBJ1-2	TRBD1	CASSSRGQINYGYTF	TGTGCCAGCAGCTCCCGGGGACAGATTAACTATGGCTACACCTTC
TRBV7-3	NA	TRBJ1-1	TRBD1	CASSPQGGMNTEAFF	TGTGCCAGCAGCCCTCAGGGGGGGATGAACACTGAAGCTTTCTTT
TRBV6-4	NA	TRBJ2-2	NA	CASSEAQGATGELFF	TGTGCCAGCAGTGAGGCTCAAGGGGCAACCGGGGAGCTGTTTTTT
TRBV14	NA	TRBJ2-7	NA	CASSQGVRSYEQYF	TGTGCCAGCAGCCAAGGGGTGAGGTCCTACGAGCAGTACTTC
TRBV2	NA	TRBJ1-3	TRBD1	CASSEDRVNTIYF	TGTGCCAGCAGTGAGGACAGGGTAAACACCATATATTTT
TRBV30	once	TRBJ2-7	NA	CAWSVGRPSTYEQYF	TGTGCCTGGAGTGTAGGCCGCCCGTCAACCTACGAGCAGTACTTC
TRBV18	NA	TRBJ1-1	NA	CASSPPSGHHTEAFF	TGTGCCAGCTCACCACCGTCCGGTCACCACACTGAAGCTTTCTTT
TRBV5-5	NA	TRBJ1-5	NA	CASSLAGNSNQPQHF	TGTGCCAGCAGCTTGGCTGGGAATAGCAATCAGCCCCAGCATTTT
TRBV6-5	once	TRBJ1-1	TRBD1	CASSLDRVNTEAFF	TGTGCCAGCAGTTTGGACAGGGTGAACACTGAAGCTTTCTTT
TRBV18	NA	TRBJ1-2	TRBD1	CASSPIDRANYGYTF	TGTGCCAGCTCACCGATCGACAGGGCTAACTATGGCTACACCTTC
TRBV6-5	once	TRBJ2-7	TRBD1	CASSSPDREAYEQYF	TGTGCCAGCAGTTCCCCGGACAGGGAAGCCTACGAGCAGTACTTC
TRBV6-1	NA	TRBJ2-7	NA	CASSEGFGEQYF	TGTGCCAGCAGTGAGGGCTTCGGGGAGCAGTACTTC
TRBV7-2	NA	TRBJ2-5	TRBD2	CASSSDGGALETQYF	TGTGCCAGCAGCTCAGACGGGGGGGCCTTAGAGACCCAGTACTTC
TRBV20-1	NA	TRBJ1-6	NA	CSARRTAPLHF	TGCAGTGCTCGTCGTACAGCACCCCTCCACTTT
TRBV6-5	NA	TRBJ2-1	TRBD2	CASSYSTSGGANEQFF	TGTGCCAGCAGTTACTCGACTAGCGGGGGGGCAAATGAGCAGTTCTTC
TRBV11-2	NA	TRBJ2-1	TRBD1	CASSLWGQGDDNEQFF	TGTGCCAGCAGCCTGTGGGGACAGGGGGACGACAATGAGCAGTTCTTC
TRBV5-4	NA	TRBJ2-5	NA	CASSPQTAVAETQYF	TGTGCCAGCAGCCCGCAAACAGCGGTTGCAGAGACCCAGTACTTC
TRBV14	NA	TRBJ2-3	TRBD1	CASSQLQGARTDTQYF	TGTGCCAGCAGCCAACTGCAGGGGGCGAGGACAGATACGCAGTATTTT
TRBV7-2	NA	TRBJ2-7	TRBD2	CASSLGLAGGGEQYF	TGTGCCAGCAGCCTGGGACTAGCGGGGGGAGGGGAGCAGTACTTC
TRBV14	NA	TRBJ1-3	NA	CASSQEAGNTIYF	TGTGCCAGCAGCCAGGAGGCTGGAAACACCATATATTTT
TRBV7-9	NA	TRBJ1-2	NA	CASSLGSTANYGYTF	TGTGCCAGCAGCTTAGGGTCGACAGCTAACTATGGCTACACCTTC
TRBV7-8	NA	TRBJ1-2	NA	CASSLGGFGYTF	TGTGCCAGCAGCTTAGGGGGATTTGGCTACACCTTC
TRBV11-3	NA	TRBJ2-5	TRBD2	CASSLGRGGRETQYF	TGTGCCAGCAGCTTAGGGCGGGGGGGCCGAGAGACCCAGTACTTC
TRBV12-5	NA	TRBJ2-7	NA	CASGLVTYEQYF	TGTGCTAGTGGTTTGGTCACCTACGAGCAGTACTTC
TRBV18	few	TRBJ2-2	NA	CASSVDSNTGELFF	TGTGCCAGCTCTGTGGACAGCAACACCGGGGAGCTGTTTTTT
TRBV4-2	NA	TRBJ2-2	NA	CASSQDGGIGELFF	TGTGCCAGCAGCCAAGATGGGGGGATCGGGGAGCTGTTTTTT
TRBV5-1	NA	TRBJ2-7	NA	CASSLAVGSYEQYF	TGCGCCAGCAGCTTGGCCGTTGGGTCCTACGAGCAGTACTTC
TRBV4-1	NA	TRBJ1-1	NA	CASSPEALKNTEAFF	TGCGCCAGCAGCCCGGAAGCCTTGAAGAACACTGAAGCTTTCTTT
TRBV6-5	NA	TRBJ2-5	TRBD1	CATVDRVRGETQYF	TGTGCCACCGTAGACAGGGTCAGGGGAGAGACCCAGTACTTC
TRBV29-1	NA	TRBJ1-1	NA	CSVDTNTEAFF	TGCAGCGTTGACACGAACACTGAAGCTTTCTTT
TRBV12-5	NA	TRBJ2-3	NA	CASGLGKLSDTQYF	TGTGCTAGTGGTTTGGGCAAACTGTCAGATACGCAGTATTTT
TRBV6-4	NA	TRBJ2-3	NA	CASICTDTQYF	TGTGCCAGCATTTGCACAGATACGCAGTATTTT
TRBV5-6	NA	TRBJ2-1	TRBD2	CASSLGTSGVTHNEQFF	TGTGCCAGCAGCTTGGGGACTAGCGGGGTAACCCACAATGAGCAGTTCTTC
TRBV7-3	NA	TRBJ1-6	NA	CASSLTGRLQSPLHF	TGTGCCAGCAGCTTAACGGGCAGGCTCCAATCACCCCTCCACTTT
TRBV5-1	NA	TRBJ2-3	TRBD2	CASSPTSSSGGPTDTQYF	TGCGCCAGCAGCCCCACCTCCTCTAGCGGGGGGCCCACAGATACGCAGTATTTT
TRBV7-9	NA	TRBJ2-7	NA	CASSLARPGQKLYEQYF	TGTGCCAGCAGCTTAGCCCGGCCGGGACAAAAACTGTACGAGCAGTACTTC
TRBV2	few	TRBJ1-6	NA	CASSEAGRGSPLHF	TGTGCCAGCAGTGAAGCGGGGCGAGGTTCACCCCTCCACTTT
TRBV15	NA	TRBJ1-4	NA	CATTGPANEKLFF	TGTGCCACCACCGGCCCGGCAAATGAAAAACTGTTTTTT
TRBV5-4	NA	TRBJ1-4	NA	CASSWGNPGQTNEKLFF	TGTGCCAGCAGCTGGGGGAACCCGGGACAAACGAATGAAAAACTGTTTTTT
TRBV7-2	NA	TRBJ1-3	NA	CASSLVGRAGNTIYF	TGTGCCAGCAGCTTAGTGGGCAGGGCTGGAAACACCATATATTTT
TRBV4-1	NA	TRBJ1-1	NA	CASSQLHPMNTEAFF	TGCGCCAGCAGCCAGCTTCACCCCATGAACACTGAAGCTTTCTTT
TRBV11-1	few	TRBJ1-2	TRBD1	CASSFEGAGYTF	TGTGCCAGCAGCTTTGAGGGGGCTGGCTACACCTTC
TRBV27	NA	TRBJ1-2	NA	CASRSGNYGYTF	TGTGCCAGCCGTAGCGGGAACTATGGCTACACCTTC
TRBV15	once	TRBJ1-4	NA	CATSRERYAGEKLFF	TGTGCCACCAGCAGAGAAAGGTACGCGGGGGAAAAACTGTTTTTT